This T cell receptor beta chain stems from a study of blood T cells in healthy people across ages. Regarding the study as a whole: Donors of long life had a larger count of naive CD4+ cells and greater diversity than aged donors. The unknown donor CMV status may have confounded expanded clonotype changes.

The sample providers were healthy Caucasian people from Russia, aged about 6 to 100. The germline CDR1 and CDR2 sequences are MDHEN and SYDVKM. This CDR3 region has 14 residues. V gave up 4 bases and J gave up 4 bases, with 13 bases separating them. Through a sample-barcoded 5' primer and a J-beta primer mix, a second PCR was run for 7 to 11 cycles. Each cDNA molecule carried a tag from a template-switch adaptor that contained 12 random nucleotides. TCRdb reanalysed the 5' RACE reads using MiXCR and keeps one entry per CDR3 protein. The table includes about 1.5 million distinct CDR3 sequences, approximately 40% detected once. Regarding this clonotype: Its antigen is not known.

The gene calls are TRBV28 and TRBJ1-2; D ambiguous. The sequence came from a young woman in good health. Sequenced material: blood. Written as DNA, the CDR3 is TGTGCCAGCAGTTCCACCCGGGCAGTCTATGGCTACACCTTC. This codes for CASSSTRAVYGYTF.